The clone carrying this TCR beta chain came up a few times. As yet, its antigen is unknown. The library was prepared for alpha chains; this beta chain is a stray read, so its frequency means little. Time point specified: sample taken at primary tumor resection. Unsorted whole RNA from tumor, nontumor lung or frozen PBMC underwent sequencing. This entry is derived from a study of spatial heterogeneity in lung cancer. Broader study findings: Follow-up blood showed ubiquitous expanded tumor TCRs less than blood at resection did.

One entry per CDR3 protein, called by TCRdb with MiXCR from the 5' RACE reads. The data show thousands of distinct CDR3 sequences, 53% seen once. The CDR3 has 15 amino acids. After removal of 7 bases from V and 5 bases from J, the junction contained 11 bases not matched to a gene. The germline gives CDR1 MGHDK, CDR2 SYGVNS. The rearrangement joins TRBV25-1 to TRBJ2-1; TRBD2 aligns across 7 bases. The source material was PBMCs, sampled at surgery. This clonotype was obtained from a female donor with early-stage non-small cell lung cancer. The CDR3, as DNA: TGTGCCAGCATCTCTGCGGGGAGGGCGAACAATGAGCAGTTCTTC. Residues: CASISAGRANNEQFF.